This record looks at one T cell receptor (beta chain) sequence and its context. This record belongs to a study of tumour-infiltrating T cells in Burkitt lymphoma. Study summary: Survival, overall and progression-free, tracked with productive clonality.

J lost 6 bases, V lost 7 bases, and 5 bases had no gene match. CDR1 is SNHLY, CDR2 FYNNEI, per germline. The CDR3 spans 13 residues. Some clones are missing from TCRdb's copy, which holds only in-frame ones; the method was immunoSEQ multiplex PCR. Of around 6,700 clones in the sample, about a sixth were seen once. The chain couples TRBV2 to TRBJ2-7; 11 bases fit TRBD2. The sample taken for sequencing was tumor tissue. The sequence came from a human donor with diffuse large B-cell lymphoma. The CDR3: CASIGLAGGEQYF. The CDR3 DNA reads as TGTGCCAGCATAGGTCTAGCGGGAGGCGAGCAGTACTTC.